This entry is about one T cell receptor (beta chain). The V gene's germline CDR1 is PRHDT and CDR2 FYEKMQ (reference sequence). Between the trimmed V and J ends, which lost 5 bases and 0 bases, there was a span of 9 bases. This CDR3 is built from 14 residues. The sample originates from a study of shared clonotypes between healthy human individuals. Study background: Three CD4 naive, three CD4 memory, two CD8 naive and one CD8 memory plate were used per donor.

An assay was performed, and its level was deep. Some clones are missing from TCRdb's copy, which holds only in-frame ones; the method was immunoSEQ multiplex PCR. Of approximately 1.9 million clones in the sample, 93% were seen once. Naive CD8 populations comprised CD45RO-negative cells positively selected for CCR7, excluding terminally differentiated effector memory CD45RA+ cells. Donors were Caucasian adults residing in Nashville, Tennessee, USA. V and J are TRBV13 and TRBJ2-3, with D uncertain. The specimen was naive CD8+ T cells from PBMCs. This clonotype was obtained from a young man in good health. Some clones in this sample may be carry-over from other donors' samples. In nucleotides, the CDR3 is TGTGCCAGCAGCACCGGAGAGAGCACAGATACGCAGTATTTT. Amino acid sequence: CASSTGESTDTQYF.